This T cell receptor (beta chain) was retrieved from a study of shared clonotypes between healthy human individuals. This CDR3 spans 17 amino acids. CDR1 is SGHVS and CDR2 is FQNEAQ in the germline V gene. J was trimmed by 3 bases and V by 1 base; bases with no gene match: 9. The authors ran the assay at deep level. TCRdb's copy holds only in-frame clones and misses some; the assay was immunoSEQ multiplex PCR. The sample holds a few million clones; approximately 92% are singletons and the top ten take over 0.12%. This TCR was sampled from a man between 18 and 29 years old in good health. The source material was naive CD4+ T cells sorted from blood. Stated subset: CD45RA+ positively selected. The J gene is TRBJ2-5, the V gene TRBV7-8, with 9 bases aligning to TRBD2. The CDR3 nucleotides are TGTGCCAGCAGCTTAGGCATAGCGGGGGCTGCTGAAGAGACCCAGTACTTC. It yields the protein CASSLGIAGAAEETQYF.